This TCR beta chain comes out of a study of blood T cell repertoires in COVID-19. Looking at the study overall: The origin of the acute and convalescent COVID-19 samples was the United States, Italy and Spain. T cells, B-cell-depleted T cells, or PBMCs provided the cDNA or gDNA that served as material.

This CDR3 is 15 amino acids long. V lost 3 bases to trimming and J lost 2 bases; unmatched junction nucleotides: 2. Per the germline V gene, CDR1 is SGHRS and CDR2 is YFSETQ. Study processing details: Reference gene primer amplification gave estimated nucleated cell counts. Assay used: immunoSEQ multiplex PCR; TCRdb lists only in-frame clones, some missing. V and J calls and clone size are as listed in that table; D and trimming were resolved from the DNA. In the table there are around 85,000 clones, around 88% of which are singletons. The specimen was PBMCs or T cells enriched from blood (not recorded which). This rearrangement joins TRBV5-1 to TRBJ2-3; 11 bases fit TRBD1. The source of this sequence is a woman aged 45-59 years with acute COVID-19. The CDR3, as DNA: TGCGCCAGCAGCTCGGGACAGGGGGTCACAGATACGCAGTATTTT. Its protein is CASSSGQGVTDTQYF.